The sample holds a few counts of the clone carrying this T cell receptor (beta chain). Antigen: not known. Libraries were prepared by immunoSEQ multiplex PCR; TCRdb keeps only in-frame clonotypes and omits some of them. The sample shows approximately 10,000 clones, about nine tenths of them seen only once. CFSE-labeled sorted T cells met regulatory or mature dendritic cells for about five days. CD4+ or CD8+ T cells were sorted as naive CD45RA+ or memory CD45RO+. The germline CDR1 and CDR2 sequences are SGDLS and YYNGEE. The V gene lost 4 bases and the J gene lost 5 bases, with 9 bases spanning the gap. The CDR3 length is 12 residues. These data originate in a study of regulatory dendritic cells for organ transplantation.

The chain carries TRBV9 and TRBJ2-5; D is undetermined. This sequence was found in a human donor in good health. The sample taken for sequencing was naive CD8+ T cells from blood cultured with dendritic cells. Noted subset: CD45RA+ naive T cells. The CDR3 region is CASSPQPETQYF. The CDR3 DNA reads TGTGCCAGCAGCCCACAACCGGAGACCCAGTACTTC.